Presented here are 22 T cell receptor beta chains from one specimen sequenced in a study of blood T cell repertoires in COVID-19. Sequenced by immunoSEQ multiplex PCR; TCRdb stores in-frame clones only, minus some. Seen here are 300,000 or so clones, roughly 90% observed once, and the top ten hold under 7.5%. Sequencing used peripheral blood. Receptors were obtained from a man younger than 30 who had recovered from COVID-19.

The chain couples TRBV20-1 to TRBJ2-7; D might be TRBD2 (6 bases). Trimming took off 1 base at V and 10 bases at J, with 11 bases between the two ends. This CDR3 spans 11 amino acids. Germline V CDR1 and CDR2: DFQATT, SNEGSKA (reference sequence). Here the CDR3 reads CSARVREEQYF. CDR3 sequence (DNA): TGCAGTGCTAGAGTTAGGGAGGAACAGTACTTC.

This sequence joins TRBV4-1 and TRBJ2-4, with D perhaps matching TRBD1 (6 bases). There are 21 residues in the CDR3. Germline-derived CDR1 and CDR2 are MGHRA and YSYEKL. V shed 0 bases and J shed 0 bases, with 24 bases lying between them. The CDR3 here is CASSQDRTRGERGLAKNIQYF. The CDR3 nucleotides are TGCGCCAGCAGCCAAGATCGGACCAGGGGTGAAAGGGGGTTAGCCAAAAACATTCAGTACTTC.

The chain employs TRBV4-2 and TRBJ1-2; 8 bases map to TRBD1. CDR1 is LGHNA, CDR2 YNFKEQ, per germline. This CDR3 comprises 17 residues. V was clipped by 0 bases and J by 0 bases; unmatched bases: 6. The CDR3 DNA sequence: TGTGCCAGCAGCCAAGAGACATCAGGGGGCCCTAACTATGGCTACACCTTC. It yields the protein CASSQETSGGPNYGYTF.

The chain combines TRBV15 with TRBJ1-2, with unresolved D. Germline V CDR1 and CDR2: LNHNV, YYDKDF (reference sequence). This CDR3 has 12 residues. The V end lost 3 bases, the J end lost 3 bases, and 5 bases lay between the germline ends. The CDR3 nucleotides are TGTGCCACCAGCAGCCGGGACTATGGCTACACCTTC. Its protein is CATSSRDYGYTF.

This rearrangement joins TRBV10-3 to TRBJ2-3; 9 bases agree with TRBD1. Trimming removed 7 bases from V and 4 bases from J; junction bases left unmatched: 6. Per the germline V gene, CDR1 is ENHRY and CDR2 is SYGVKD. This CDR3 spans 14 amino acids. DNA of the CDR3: TGTGCCATCACCAATACAGGGGGCTCAGATACGCAGTATTTT. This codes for CAITNTGGSDTQYF.

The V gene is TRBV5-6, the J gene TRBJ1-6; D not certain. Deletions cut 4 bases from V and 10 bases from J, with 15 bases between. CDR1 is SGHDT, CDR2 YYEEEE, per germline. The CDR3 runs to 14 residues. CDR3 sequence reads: CASSRDPNISPLHF. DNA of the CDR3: TGTGCCAGCAGCCGGGATCCGAACATCTCACCCCTCCACTTT.

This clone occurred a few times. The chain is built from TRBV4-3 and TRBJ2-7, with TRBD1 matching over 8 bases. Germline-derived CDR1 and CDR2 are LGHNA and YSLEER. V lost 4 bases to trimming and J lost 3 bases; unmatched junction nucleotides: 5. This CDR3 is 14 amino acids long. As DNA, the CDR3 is TGCGCCAGCAGCCTCTACAGGGGGGACTACGAGCAGTACTTC. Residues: CASSLYRGDYEQYF.

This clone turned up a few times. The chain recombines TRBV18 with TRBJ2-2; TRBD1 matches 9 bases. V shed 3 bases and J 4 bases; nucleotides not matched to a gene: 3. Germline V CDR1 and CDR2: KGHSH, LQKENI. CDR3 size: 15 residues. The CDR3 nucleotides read TGTGCCAGCTCACCCGGGACAGGGTCCACCGGGGAGCTGTTTTTT. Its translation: CASSPGTGSTGELFF.

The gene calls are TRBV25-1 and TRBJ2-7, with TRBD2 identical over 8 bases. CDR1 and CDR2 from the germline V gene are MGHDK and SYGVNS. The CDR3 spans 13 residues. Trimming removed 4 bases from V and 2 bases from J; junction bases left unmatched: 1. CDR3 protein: CASSGRGAYEQYF. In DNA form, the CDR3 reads TGTGCCAGCAGTGGGCGGGGGGCCTACGAGCAGTACTTC.

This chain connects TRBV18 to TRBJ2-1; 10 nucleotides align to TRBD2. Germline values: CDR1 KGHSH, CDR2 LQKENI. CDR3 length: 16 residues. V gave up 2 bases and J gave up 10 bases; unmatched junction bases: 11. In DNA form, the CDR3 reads TGTGCCAGCTCACCAATTCCAGCGGGAGGGCCGGCGGAGCAGTTCTTC. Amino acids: CASSPIPAGGPAEQFF.

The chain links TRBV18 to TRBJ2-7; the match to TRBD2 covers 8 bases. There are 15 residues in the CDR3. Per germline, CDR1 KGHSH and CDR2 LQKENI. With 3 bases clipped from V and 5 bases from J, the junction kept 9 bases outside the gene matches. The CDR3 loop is CASSPKREPTHEQYF. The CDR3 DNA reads TGTGCCAGCTCACCCAAGCGGGAGCCCACCCACGAGCAGTACTTC.

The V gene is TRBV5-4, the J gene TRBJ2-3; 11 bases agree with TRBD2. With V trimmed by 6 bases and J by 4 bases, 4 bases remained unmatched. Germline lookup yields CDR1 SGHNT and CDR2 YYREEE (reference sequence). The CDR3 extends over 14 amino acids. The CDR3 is CASTLAGGPDTQYF. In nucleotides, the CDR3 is TGTGCCAGCACCCTAGCGGGAGGCCCAGATACGCAGTATTTT.

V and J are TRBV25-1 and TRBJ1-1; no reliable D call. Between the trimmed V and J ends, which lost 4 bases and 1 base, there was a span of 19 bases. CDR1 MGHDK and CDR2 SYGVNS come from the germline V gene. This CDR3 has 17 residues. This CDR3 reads CASSARGTSSGNTEAFF. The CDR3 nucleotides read TGTGCCAGCAGTGCCCGAGGCACTTCTTCGGGGAACACTGAAGCTTTCTTT.

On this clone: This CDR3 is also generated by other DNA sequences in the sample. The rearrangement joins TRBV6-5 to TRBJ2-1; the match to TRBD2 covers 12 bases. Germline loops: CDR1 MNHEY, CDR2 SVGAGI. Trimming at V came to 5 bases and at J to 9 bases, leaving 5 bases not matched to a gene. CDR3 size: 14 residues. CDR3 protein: CASSLAGGPSEQFF. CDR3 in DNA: TGTGCCAGCAGTCTAGCGGGAGGGCCCAGTGAGCAGTTCTTC.

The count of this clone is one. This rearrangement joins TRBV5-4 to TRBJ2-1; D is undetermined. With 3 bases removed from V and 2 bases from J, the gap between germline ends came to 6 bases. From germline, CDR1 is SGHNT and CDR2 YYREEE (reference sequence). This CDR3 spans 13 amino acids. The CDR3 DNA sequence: TGTGCCAGCAGCTCCGGTACCTACAATGAGCAGTTCTTC. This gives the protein CASSSGTYNEQFF.

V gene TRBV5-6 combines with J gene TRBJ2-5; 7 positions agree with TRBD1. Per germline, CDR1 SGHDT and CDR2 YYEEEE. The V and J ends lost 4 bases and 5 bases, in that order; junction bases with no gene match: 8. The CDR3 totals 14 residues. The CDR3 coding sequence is TGTGCCAGCAGCCCCCGCGACAGGGAGGAGACCCAGTACTTC. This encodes CASSPRDREETQYF. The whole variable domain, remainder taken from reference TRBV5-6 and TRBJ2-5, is DAGVTQSPTHLIKTRGQQVTLRCSPKSGHDTVSWYQQALGQGPQFIFQYYEEEERQRGNFPDRFSGHQFPNYSSELNVNALLLGDSALYLCASSPRDREETQYFGPGTRLLVL.

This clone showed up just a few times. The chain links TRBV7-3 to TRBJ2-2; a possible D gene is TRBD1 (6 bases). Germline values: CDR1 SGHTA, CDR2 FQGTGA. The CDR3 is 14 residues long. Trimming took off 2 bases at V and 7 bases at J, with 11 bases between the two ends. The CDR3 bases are TGTGCCAGCAGCTTATACAGGGCCCACGGGGAGCTGTTTTTT. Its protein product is CASSLYRAHGELFF.

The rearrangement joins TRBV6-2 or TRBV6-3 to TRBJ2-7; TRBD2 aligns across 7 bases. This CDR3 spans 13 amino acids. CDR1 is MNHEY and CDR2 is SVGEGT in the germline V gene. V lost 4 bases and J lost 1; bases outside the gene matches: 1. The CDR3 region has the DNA TGTGCCAGCAGTTGGGGGGGTTCCTACGAGCAGTACTTC. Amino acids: CASSWGGSYEQYF.

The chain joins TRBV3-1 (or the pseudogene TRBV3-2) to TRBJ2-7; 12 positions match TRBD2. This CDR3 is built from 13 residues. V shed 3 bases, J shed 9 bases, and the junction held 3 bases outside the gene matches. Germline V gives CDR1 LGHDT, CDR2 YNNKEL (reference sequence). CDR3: CASSQTSGGPQYF. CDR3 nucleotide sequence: TGTGCCAGCAGCCAGACTAGCGGGGGCCCGCAGTACTTC.

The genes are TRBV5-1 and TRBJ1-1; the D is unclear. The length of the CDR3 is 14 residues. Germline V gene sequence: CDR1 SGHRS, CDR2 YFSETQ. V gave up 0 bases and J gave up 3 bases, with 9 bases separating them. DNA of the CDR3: TGCGCCAGCAGCTTGGGAATTGGAGACACTGAAGCTTTCTTT. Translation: CASSLGIGDTEAFF.

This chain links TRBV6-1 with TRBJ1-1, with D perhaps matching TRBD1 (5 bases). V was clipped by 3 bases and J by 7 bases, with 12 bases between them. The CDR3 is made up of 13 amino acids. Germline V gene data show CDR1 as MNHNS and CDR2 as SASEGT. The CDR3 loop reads CASSEIRGNEAFF. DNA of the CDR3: TGTGCCAGCAGTGAGATTCGGGGGAATGAAGCTTTCTTT.

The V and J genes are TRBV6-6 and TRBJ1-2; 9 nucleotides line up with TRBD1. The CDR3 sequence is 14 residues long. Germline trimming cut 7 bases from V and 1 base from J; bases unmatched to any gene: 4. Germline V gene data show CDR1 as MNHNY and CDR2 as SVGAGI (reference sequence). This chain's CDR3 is CASTGQGINYGYTF. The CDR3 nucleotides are TGTGCCAGCACTGGACAGGGGATTAACTATGGCTACACCTTC.